This T cell receptor (beta chain) was captured in a study of early T cells in non-severe SARS-CoV-2 infection (dated by TCRdb to about 2021). Broadly, across the study: TCR sequencing used bulk RNA from unsorted whole blood, so alpha and beta chains could not be paired.

Library creation used 5' RACE. TCRdb lists the instrument as NextSeq 500. In the TCR library protocol, unique molecular identifiers were attached to individual cDNA molecules to correct for PCR bias and sequencing error. TCR alpha and beta chains were both sequenced, and the abundances of alpha and beta sequences in each sample were closely correlated with each other. The authors processed their data as follows. Decombinator V4 was used to perform V gene, J gene and CDR3 annotation of TCR sequences. Expanded TCRs were defined as changing significantly between any two time points under a Poisson model with p below 0.0001. Abundances of TCRs were expressed as counts per million after normalisation to the total number of TCRs sequenced in each sample. MAIT TCRs were defined by TRAV1-2 paired with TRAJ12, TRAJ20 or TRAJ33, and iNKT TCRs by TRAV10 paired with TRAJ18. A search of VDJdb, accessed on 1 November 2021, was run for TCRs annotated to CMV, EBV and SARS-CoV-2, with TCRs annotated for multiple antigens excluded. TCRdb trimmed public reads at Q25 via fastp, called clones via MiXCR and kept in-frame beta chains. Rows matching on CDR3 protein sequence are summarized as one entry with the most common DNA and genes. The V and J calls and clone size come from TCRdb's table, not from the authors' own analysis. The sample includes under 95,000 distinct CDR3 sequences, with less than 15% observed a single time. In total, the top ten clones hold about 5% of the sample.

The study at large found these results: VDJdb matching was skewed toward anti-spike CD8 responses and likely underestimated virus-specific expansions, missing private and CD4 specificities.

This clonotype was recorded many times. Its antigen target is currently unknown. The sample holds no much larger clone one base away, and base qualities are not on file. Trimming takes 4 bases off V and 9 bases off J; junction bases not matched to a gene: 12. Taken from the germline V gene, the CDR1 and CDR2 loops are SGHRS and YFSETQ. The CDR3 holds 15 amino acids from the cysteine to the phenylalanine. Only the CDR3 part of the read is kept: 45 bases, read in frame from the first base. This was a case-control study nested in a cohort of healthcare workers in London, UK, who had nasopharyngeal swab PCR tests and blood samples taken every week. Healthcare workers were enrolled in the week of the UK lockdown, from 23 to 31 March 2020, and were followed every week for up to roughly 16 weeks.

Specimen: whole blood. The receptor comes from an adult who was a healthcare worker with PCR-confirmed SARS-CoV-2 infection or an uninfected control (not recorded which). The rearrangement joined TRBV5-1 to TRBJ2-1, with 8 central nucleotides matching TRBD1. The CDR3 reads CASSEETGVKGEQFF. The bases are TGCGCCAGCAGCGAGGAGACAGGGGTGAAGGGTGAGCAGTTCTTC.